Following are 16 T cell receptor beta chains from one sample sequenced in a study of cytomegalovirus exposure and HLA in healthy donors. This table comes from immunoSEQ multiplex PCR, and its TCRdb copy is limited to in-frame clones, with some not included. The table records some 170,000 clones, approximately 89% of them present only once. Input material: PBMCs. Receptor source: a man younger than 35 in good health and CMV-seropositive.

The rearrangement uses TRBV5-1 and TRBJ2-7; D is unclear. The V end lost 0 bases, the J end lost 3 bases, and 13 bases lay between the germline ends. Germline values: CDR1 SGHRS, CDR2 YFSETQ. The CDR3 runs to 15 residues. The CDR3 region is CASSLGNGPIYEQYF. The CDR3 DNA reads as TGCGCCAGCAGCTTGGGGAATGGGCCCATCTACGAGCAGTACTTC. The full variable domain, completed using reference TRBV5-1 and TRBJ2-7, is KAGVTQTPRYLIKTRGQQVTLSCSPISGHRSVSWYQQTPGQGLQFLFEYFSETQRNKGNFPGRFSGRQFSNSRSEMNVSTLELGDSALYLCASSLGNGPIYEQYFGPGTRLTVT.

The CDR3 reads CASSLGRGNQPQHF. The CDR3 DNA reads as TGTGCCAGCAGTTTAGGTCGGGGCAATCAGCCCCAGCATTTT. This rearrangement joins TRBV27 to TRBJ1-5; D is undetermined. The CDR3 sequence is 14 residues long. V was clipped by 2 bases and J by 2 bases, with 7 bases between them. CDR1 MNHEY and CDR2 SMNVEV come from the germline V gene (reference sequence).

Concerning this clone itself: Sequence at one end of the junction differs from germline and may be a read error. The rearrangement joins TRBV7-7 to TRBJ2-5, with D perhaps matching TRBD2 (5 bases). The CDR3 runs 13 residues. Germline values: CDR1 SSHAT, CDR2 FNYEAQ (reference sequence). CDR3 in amino acids: CASSGRLQETQYF. In DNA form, the CDR3 reads TGTGCTAGCAGCGGCCGATTGCAAGAGACCCAGTACTTC.

J is TRBJ1-6 and V is TRBV7-9; 7 bases match TRBD1. Germline V gene lookup returns CDR1 SEHNR and CDR2 FQNEAQ (reference sequence). The length of the CDR3 is 12 residues. J was trimmed by 10 bases and V by 8 bases; bases with no gene match: 5. The CDR3 DNA follows: TGTGCCAGCGGAAGACAGGGATCACCCCTCCACTTT. It specifies CASGRQGSPLHF.

This rearrangement joins TRBV15 to TRBJ2-1; TRBD1 aligns across 7 bases. The CDR3 is 14 amino acids. CDR1 LNHNV and CDR2 YYDKDF come from the germline V gene (reference sequence). V shed 6 bases and J 4 bases; nucleotides not matched to a gene: 6. The CDR3 DNA sequence: TGTGCCACCAGGGACAGGTGGGTGTACAATGAGCAGTTCTTC. Translation: CATRDRWVYNEQFF.

This chain uses TRBV6-1 with TRBJ2-1; TRBD2 agrees at 15 bases. Germline V gene lookup returns CDR1 MNHNS and CDR2 SASEGT. V shed 2 bases and J 8 bases; nucleotides not matched to a gene: 7. The CDR3 length is 17 residues. CDR3 loop: CASSEIGTSGRMDEQFF. The CDR3 nucleotides read TGTGCCAGCAGTGAAATCGGGACTAGCGGGAGGATGGATGAGCAGTTCTTC.

The V call is TRBV18, the J call TRBJ1-3; D is unclear. Trimming cost V 4 bases and J 0 bases, with 16 bases left between them. The CDR3 is 17 residues long. The V gene's germline CDR1 is KGHSH and CDR2 LQKENI. The CDR3 DNA reads TGTGCCAGCTCACACAATCTAGTCCTCAGCTCTGGAAACACCATATATTTT. This translates into CASSHNLVLSSGNTIYF.

The table lists this clone with a count of one. The J gene is TRBJ1-1, the V gene TRBV6-5; no clear D. The V gene's germline CDR1 is MNHEY and CDR2 SVGAGI. The CDR3 is made up of 13 amino acids. V was cut by 4 bases and J by 6 bases, with 12 bases left in between. The DNA of the CDR3 is TGTGCCAGCAGTTCCGGGTTTTTCTCTGAAGCTTTCTTT. Protein sequence: CASSSGFFSEAFF.

This clone has just one count. V usage is TRBV9 and J usage is TRBJ2-7; TRBD2 might be the D (6 bases). The CDR3 covers 15 residues. V was shortened by 3 bases and J by 3 bases, with 16 bases between the two germline ends. Germline V gene sequence: CDR1 SGDLS, CDR2 YYNGEE. The CDR3 DNA reads as TGTGCCAGCAGCGCGGGATGGGAGGTCTACTACGAGCAGTACTTC. Amino acids: CASSAGWEVYYEQYF. The complete variable domain, with remaining parts taken from reference TRBV9 and TRBJ2-7, reads DSGVTQTPKHLITATGQRVTLRCSPRSGDLSVYWYQQSLDQGLQFLIQYYNGEERAKGNILERFSAQQFPDLHSELNLSSLELGDSALYFCASSAGWEVYYEQYFGPGTRLTVT.

The CDR3 spells CSVGTRYDDTEAFF. CDR3 nucleotides: TGCAGCGTGGGCACAAGGTATGACGACACTGAAGCTTTCTTT. The chain employs TRBV29-1 and TRBJ1-1; D not certain. The CDR3 consists of 14 residues. Germline CDR1 SQVTM, CDR2 ANQGSEA. Trimming removed 6 bases at V and 3 bases at J, with 17 bases between.

The V and J genes are TRBV2 and TRBJ2-1, with 7 bases aligning to TRBD2. CDR1 SNHLY and CDR2 FYNNEI come from the germline V gene. Trimming took 6 bases from V and 5 from J; bases not matched to a gene: 7. The CDR3 runs to 14 residues. The CDR3 region has the DNA TGTGCCAGCAGCGCGGTTCTAGCGGACAATGAGCAGTTCTTC. Translated, it gives CASSAVLADNEQFF. The variable domain in full, completed from reference TRBV2 and TRBJ2-1, reads EPEVTQTPSHQVTQMGQEVILRCVPISNHLYFYWYRQILGQKVEFLVSFYNNEISEKSEIFDDQFSVERPDGSNFTLKIRSTKLEDSAMYFCASSAVLADNEQFFGPGTRLTVL.

This chain uses TRBV27 with TRBJ2-1; perhaps TRBD2 as D (7 bases). Germline values: CDR1 MNHEY, CDR2 SMNVEV (reference sequence). Trimming removed 2 bases at V and 10 bases at J, with 18 bases between. The CDR3 is 15 amino acids. The CDR3: CASSLRGGLSREQFF. Written as DNA, the CDR3 is TGTGCCAGCAGTTTAAGGGGGGGCCTAAGTAGAGAGCAGTTCTTC.

The rearrangement joins TRBV4-2 to TRBJ2-7; 16 bases are shared with TRBD2. With 4 bases clipped from V and 5 bases from J, the junction kept 8 bases outside the gene matches. The CDR3 contains 17 residues. The germline gives CDR1 LGHNA, CDR2 YNFKEQ. The CDR3 nucleotides read TGTGCCAGCAGCCGCGGGACTAGCGGGGGGGGACTCGACGAGCAGTACTTC. Amino acids: CASSRGTSGGGLDEQYF.

The chain has TRBV2 and TRBJ1-2; possibly TRBD1 for D (5 bases). The CDR3 totals 14 residues. V lost 5 bases and J lost 1, with 11 bases in between. Germline CDR1 reads SNHLY; CDR2 reads FYNNEI. CDR3 in amino acids: CASSPTDLNYGYTF. In DNA form, the CDR3 reads TGTGCCAGCAGTCCGACAGATCTTAACTATGGCTACACCTTC. Supplemented by reference TRBV2 and TRBJ1-2, the full variable domain reads EPEVTQTPSHQVTQMGQEVILRCVPISNHLYFYWYRQILGQKVEFLVSFYNNEISEKSEIFDDQFSVERPDGSNFTLKIRSTKLEDSAMYFCASSPTDLNYGYTFGSGTRLTVV.

This clone was seen a single time. The rearrangement uses TRBV5-4 and TRBJ2-7; tentative D call: TRBD2 (6 bases). Germline CDR1 and CDR2: SGHNT and YYREEE (reference sequence). V shed 0 bases and J shed 2 bases, with 15 bases lying between them. The CDR3 is made up of 16 amino acids. CDR3: CASSLVPGAGTYEQYF. For the CDR3, the DNA is TGTGCCAGCAGCTTGGTTCCGGGAGCAGGGACCTACGAGCAGTACTTC.

The chain uses TRBV5-6 and TRBJ1-4; tentatively, D is TRBD1 (6 bases). Trimming shortened V by 10 bases and J by 0 bases, and 19 bases separated the two germline ends. The CDR3 has 16 residues. Germline V gives CDR1 SGHDT, CDR2 YYEEEE. CDR3 sequence (DNA): TGTGCCTCGGGGCAGGGGTTAGCCGCAACTAATGAAAAACTGTTTTTT. Its translation: CASGQGLAATNEKLFF.